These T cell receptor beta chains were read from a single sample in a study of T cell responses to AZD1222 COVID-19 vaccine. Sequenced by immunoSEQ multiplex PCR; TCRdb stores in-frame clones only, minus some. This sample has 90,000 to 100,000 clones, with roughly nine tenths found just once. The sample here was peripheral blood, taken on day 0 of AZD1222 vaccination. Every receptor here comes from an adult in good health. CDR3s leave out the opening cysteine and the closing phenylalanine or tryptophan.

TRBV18 ASSPMHSQETQY
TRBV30 AWTLQGLNTEAF
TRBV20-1 SAGTVRGYT
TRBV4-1 ASSQEYRTGELF
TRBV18 ASSPRQGGMNTEAF
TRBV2 ASSGPIISNQPQH
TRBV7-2 ASSLTGGAGEQF
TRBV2 ASSEGGVGEKLF
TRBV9 ASSPDRNLEAF
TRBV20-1 SASSWDREETQY
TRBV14 ASSLSGTGLGYT
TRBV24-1 ATGTGSMPQH
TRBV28 ASRLPGMRQGF
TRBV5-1 ASSLGYDRHTEAF
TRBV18 ASSGGQGAPYEQY
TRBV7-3 ASSPTGTPEAQY
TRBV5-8 ASNIKTGPTDTQY
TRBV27 ASSKRRTHTEAF
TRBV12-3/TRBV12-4 ASSLEGNTEAF
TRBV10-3 AISTQGAPGYT
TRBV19 ASNPSGSWETQY
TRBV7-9 ASSLTTGGNSPLH
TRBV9 ASSPGTLEVAF
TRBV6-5 ASSYSSLLTYEQY
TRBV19 ASSIRQGNEQY
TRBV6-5 ASSLGAGNTIY
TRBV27 ASSSNPGTFNSPLH
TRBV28 ASSRGPALYSPLH
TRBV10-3 AISAGAQILGELF
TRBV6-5 ASSTIAGGRREQF
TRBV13 ASSAYYDGGAF
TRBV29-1 SVEAYLGRYGYT
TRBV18 ASSQGGNQPQH
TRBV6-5 ATGWRGPGELF
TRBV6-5 ASSYSGREQY
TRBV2 ASSPRDRNTEAF
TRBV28 ASRPDRVPNSPLH
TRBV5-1 ASSLGAAGANVLT
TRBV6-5 ASSYGAGEYNEQF
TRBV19 ASSTRTGASALAKNIQY
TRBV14 ASSLMVGQPQH
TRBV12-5 ASGPDGRYEQY